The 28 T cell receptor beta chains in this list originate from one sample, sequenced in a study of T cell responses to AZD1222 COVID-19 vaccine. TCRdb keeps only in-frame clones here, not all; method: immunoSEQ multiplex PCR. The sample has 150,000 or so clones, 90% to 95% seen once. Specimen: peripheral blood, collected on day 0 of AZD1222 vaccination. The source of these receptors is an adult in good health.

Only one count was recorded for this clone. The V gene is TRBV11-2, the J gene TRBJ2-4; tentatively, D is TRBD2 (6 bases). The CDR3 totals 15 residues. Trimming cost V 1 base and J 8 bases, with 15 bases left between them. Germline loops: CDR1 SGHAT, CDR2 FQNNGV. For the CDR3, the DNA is TGTGCCAGCAGCTTAGTGGGACTCCCAAAAGACATTCAGTACTTC. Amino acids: CASSLVGLPKDIQYF. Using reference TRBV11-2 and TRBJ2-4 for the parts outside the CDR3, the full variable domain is EAGVAQSPRYKIIEKRQSVAFWCNPISGHATLYWYQQILGQGPKLLIQFQNNGVVDDSQLPKDRFSAERLKGVDSTLKIQPAKLEDSAVYLCASSLVGLPKDIQYFGAGTRLSVL.

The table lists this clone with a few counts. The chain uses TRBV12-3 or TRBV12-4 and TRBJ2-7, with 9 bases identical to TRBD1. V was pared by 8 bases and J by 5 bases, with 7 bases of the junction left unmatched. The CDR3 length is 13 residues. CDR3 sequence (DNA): TGTGCCAGCGCCGACAGGGGGTTCCACGAGCAGTACTTC. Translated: CASADRGFHEQYF.

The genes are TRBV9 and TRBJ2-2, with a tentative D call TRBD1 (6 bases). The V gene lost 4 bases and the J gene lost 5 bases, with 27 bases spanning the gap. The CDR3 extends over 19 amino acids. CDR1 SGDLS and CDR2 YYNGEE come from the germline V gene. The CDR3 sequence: CASSLPRTGLSGTTGELFF. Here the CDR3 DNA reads TGTGCCAGCAGCCTACCCAGAACAGGTCTGTCCGGGACAACCGGGGAGCTGTTTTTT.

This CDR3 is CASSLKPGGGGYTF. CDR3 bases: TGTGCCAGCAGCTTAAAGCCTGGGGGCGGAGGCTACACCTTC. V is TRBV11-2 and J is TRBJ1-2, with D possibly matching TRBD1 (6 bases). Germline V gene data show CDR1 as SGHAT and CDR2 as FQNNGV. This CDR3 region has 14 residues. The V and J ends lost 2 bases and 8 bases respectively, with 15 bases between them.

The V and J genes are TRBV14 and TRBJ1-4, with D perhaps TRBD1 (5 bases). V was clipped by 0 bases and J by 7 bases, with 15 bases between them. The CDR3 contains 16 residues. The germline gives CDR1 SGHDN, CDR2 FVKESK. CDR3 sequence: CASSQETSGFLEKLFF. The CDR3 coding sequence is TGTGCCAGCAGCCAAGAGACGTCAGGGTTCCTTGAAAAACTGTTTTTT.

CDR3 in amino acids: CASSYSIAGANVLTF. The CDR3 region has the DNA TGTGCCAGCAGTTACTCGATAGCTGGGGCCAACGTCCTGACTTTC. The chain joins TRBV6-2 or TRBV6-3 to TRBJ2-6; D is ambiguous. V was shortened by 0 bases and J by 2 bases, with 5 bases between the two germline ends. Germline loops: CDR1 MNHEY, CDR2 SVGEGT. CDR3 length: 15 amino acids.

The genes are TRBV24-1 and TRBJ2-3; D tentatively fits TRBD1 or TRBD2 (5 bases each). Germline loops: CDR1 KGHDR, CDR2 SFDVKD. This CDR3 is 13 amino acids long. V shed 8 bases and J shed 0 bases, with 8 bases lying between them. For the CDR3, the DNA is TGTGCCACCACCAGGGACAGCACAGATACGCAGTATTTT. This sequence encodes CATTRDSTDTQYF.

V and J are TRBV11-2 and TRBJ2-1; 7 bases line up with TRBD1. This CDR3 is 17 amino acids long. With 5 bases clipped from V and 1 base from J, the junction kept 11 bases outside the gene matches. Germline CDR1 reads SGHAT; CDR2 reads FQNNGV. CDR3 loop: CASSLRTGLMSYNEQFF. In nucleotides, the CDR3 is TGTGCCAGCAGCCTTAGGACAGGTTTAATGTCCTACAATGAGCAGTTCTTC.

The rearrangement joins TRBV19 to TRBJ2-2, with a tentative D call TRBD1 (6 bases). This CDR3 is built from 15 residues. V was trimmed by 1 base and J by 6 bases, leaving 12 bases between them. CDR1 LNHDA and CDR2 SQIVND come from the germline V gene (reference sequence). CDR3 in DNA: TGTGCCAGTAGTATAGTCAGGGGAACTTCCGGGGAGCTGTTTTTT. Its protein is CASSIVRGTSGELFF.

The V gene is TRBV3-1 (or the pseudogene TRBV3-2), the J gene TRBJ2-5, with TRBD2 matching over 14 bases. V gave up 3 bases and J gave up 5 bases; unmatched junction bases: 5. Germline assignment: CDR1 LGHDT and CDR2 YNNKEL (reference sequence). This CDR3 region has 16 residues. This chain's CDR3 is CASSHGLAGGKETQYF. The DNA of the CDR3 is TGTGCCAGCAGCCATGGACTAGCGGGAGGAAAGGAGACCCAGTACTTC.

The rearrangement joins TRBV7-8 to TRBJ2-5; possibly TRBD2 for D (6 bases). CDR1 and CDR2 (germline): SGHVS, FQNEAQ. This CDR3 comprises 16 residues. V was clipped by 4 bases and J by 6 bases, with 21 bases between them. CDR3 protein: CASSSVGGPRVQTQYF. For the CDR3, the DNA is TGTGCCAGCAGCTCCGTCGGGGGTCCTCGGGTCCAGACCCAGTACTTC.

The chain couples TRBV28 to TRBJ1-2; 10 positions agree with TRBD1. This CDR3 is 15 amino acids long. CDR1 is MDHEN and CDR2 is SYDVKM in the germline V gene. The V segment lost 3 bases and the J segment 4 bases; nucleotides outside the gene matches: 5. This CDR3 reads CASSFPRQGAYGYTF. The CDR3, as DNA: TGTGCCAGCAGTTTCCCTCGACAGGGGGCCTATGGCTACACCTTC.

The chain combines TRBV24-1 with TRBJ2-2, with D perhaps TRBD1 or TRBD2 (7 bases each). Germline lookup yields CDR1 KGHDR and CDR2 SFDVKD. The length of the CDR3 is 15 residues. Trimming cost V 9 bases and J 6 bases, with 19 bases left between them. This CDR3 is CATGEQGGIAGELFF. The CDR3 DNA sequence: TGTGCCACCGGGGAGCAGGGGGGGATTGCCGGGGAGCTGTTTTTT.

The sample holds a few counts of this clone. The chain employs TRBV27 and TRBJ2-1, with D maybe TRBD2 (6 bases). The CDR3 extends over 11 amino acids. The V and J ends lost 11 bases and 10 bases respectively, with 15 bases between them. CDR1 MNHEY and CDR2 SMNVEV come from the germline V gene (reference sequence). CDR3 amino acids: CASWGEDEQFF. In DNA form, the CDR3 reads TGTGCCTCATGGGGGGAAGACGAGCAGTTCTTC.

The CDR3, as DNA: TGTGCCAGCAGTTTAACGACAGGGGGCGCGTACGAGCAGTACTTC. This sequence encodes CASSLTTGGAYEQYF. The chain has TRBV28 and TRBJ2-7, with TRBD1 matching over 10 bases. CDR3 length: 15 residues. The V segment lost 2 bases and the J segment 4 bases; nucleotides outside the gene matches: 5. Germline V gene sequence: CDR1 MDHEN, CDR2 SYDVKM.

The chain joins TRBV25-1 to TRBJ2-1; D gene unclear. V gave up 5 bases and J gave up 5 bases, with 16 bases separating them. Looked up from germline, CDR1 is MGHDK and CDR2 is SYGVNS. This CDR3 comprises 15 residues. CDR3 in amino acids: CASSPLFPVNNEQFF. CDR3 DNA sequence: TGTGCCAGCAGTCCCCTTTTCCCGGTTAACAATGAGCAGTTCTTC.

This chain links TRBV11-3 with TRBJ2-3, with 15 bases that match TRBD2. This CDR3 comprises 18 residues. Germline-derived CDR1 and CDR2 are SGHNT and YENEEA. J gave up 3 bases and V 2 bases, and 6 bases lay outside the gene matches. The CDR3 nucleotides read TGTGCCAGCAGCTTAAAACCGGGACTAGCGGGAGGTACAGATACGCAGTATTTT. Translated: CASSLKPGLAGGTDTQYF.

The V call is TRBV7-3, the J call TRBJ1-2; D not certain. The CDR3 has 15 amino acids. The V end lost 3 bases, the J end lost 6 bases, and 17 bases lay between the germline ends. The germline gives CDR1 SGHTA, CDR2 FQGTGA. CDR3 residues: CASSLSRSTIDGYTF. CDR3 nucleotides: TGTGCCAGCAGCTTGAGTCGGTCCACTATCGATGGCTACACCTTC.

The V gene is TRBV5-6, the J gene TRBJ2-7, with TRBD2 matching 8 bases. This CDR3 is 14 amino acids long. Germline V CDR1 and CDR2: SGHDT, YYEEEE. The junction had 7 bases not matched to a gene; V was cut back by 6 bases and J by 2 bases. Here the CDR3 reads CASMSPAGAYEQYF. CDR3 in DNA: TGTGCCAGCATGTCGCCAGCGGGAGCCTACGAGCAGTACTTC.

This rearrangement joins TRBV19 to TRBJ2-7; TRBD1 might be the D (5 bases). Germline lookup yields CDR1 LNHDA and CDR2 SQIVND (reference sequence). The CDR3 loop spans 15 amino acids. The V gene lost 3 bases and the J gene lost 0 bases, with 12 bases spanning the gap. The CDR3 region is CASSIGRASSYEQYF. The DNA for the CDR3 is TGTGCCAGTAGTATCGGCAGGGCGAGCTCCTACGAGCAGTACTTC.

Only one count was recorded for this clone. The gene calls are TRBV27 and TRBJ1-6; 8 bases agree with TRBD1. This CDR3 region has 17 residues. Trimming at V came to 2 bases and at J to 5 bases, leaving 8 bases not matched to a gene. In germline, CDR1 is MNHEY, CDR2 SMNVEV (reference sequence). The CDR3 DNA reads TGTGCCAGCAGTTTAAGCAGGGGGCGCCCAAATAATTCACCCCTCCACTTT. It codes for CASSLSRGRPNNSPLHF.

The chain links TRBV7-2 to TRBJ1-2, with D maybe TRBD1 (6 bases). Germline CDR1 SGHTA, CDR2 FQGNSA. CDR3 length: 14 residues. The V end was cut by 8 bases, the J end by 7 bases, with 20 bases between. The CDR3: CASRGAVQGGGYTF. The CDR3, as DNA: TGTGCCAGCCGGGGGGCAGTCCAAGGAGGTGGCTACACCTTC.

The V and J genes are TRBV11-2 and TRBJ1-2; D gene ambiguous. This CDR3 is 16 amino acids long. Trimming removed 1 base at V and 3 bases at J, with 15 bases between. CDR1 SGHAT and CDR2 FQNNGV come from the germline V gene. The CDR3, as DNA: TGTGCCAGCAGCTTAGTGCCCTTTACAGCCTACTATGGCTACACCTTC. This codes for CASSLVPFTAYYGYTF.

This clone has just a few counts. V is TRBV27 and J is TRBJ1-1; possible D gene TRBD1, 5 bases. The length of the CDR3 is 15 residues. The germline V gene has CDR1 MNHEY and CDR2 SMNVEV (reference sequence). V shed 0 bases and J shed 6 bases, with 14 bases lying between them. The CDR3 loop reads CASSLSQGLRAEAFF. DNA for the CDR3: TGTGCCAGCAGTTTATCCCAGGGTTTGAGAGCTGAAGCTTTCTTT.

CDR3 nucleotides: TGTGCCAGCAGTTACGGTAGATTTAGCAATCAGCCCCAGCATTTT. Translating it yields CASSYGRFSNQPQHF. The V call is TRBV6-5, the J call TRBJ1-5; D is undetermined. The CDR3 loop spans 15 amino acids. V was clipped by 2 bases and J by 0 bases, with 8 bases between them. CDR1 and CDR2 (germline): MNHEY, SVGAGI.

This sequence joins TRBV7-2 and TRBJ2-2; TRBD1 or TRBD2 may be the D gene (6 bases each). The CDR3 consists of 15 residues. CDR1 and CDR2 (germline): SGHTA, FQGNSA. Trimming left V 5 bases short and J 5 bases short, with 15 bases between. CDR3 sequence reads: CASSPRGARTGELFF. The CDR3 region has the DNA TGTGCCAGCAGCCCGAGGGGGGCGCGAACCGGGGAGCTGTTTTTT.

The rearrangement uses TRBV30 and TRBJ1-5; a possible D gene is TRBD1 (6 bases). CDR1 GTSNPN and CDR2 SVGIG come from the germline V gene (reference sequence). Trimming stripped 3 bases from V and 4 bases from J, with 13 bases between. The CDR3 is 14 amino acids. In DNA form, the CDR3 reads TGTGCCTGGAGCGGGGGCTTAGGGAATCAGCCCCAGCATTTT. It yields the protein CAWSGGLGNQPQHF. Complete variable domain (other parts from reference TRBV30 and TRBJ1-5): SQTIHQWPATLVQPVGSPLSLECTVEGTSNPNLYWYRQAAGRGLQLLFYSVGIGQISSEVPQNLSASRPQDRQFILSSKKLLLSDSGFYLCAWSGGLGNQPQHFGDGTRLSIL.

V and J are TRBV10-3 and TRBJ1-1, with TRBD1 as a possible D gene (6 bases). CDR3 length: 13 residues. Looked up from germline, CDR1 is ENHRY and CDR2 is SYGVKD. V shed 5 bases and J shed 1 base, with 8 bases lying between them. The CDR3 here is CAISLDRNTEAFF. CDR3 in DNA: TGTGCCATCAGTCTGGACAGGAACACTGAAGCTTTCTTT.